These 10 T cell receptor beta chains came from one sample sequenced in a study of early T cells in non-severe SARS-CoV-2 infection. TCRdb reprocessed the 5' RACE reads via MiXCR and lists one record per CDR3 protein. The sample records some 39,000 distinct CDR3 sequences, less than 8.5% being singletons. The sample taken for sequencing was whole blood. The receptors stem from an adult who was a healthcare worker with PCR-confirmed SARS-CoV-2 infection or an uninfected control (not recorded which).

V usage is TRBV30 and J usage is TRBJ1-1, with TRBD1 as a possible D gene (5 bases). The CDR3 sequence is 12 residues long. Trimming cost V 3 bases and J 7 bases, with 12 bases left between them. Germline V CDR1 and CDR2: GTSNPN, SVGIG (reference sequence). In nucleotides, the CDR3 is TGTGCCTGGAGAAGCCAGGGCAATGAAGCTTTCTTT. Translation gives CAWRSQGNEAFF.

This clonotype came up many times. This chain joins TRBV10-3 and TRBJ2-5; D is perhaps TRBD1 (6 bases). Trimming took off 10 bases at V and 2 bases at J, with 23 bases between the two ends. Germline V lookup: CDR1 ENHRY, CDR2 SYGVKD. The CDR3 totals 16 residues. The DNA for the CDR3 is TGTGCCACTCGCCCCAGACAGGCGATAATACAAGAGACCCAGTACTTC. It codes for CATRPRQAIIQETQYF.

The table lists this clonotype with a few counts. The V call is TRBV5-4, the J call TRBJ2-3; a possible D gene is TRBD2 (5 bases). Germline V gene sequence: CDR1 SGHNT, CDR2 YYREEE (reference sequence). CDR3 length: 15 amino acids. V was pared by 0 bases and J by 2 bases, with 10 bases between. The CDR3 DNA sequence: TGTGCCAGCAGCTTGGCCCCGGGGTCCACAGATACGCAGTATTTT. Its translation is CASSLAPGSTDTQYF.

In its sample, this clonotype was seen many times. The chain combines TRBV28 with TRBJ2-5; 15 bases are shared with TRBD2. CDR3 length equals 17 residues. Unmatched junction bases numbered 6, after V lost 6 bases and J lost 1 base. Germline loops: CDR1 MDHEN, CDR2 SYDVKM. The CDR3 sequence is CASSRGTSGGFQETQYF. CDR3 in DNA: TGTGCCAGCAGCCGGGGGACTAGCGGGGGGTTCCAAGAGACCCAGTACTTC.

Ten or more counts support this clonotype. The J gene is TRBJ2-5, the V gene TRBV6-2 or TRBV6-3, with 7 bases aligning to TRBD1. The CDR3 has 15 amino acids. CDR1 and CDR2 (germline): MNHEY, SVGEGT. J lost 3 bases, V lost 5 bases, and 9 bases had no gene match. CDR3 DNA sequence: TGTGCCAGCAGTCTCCGAAGAGGGGGCGAAGAGACCCAGTACTTC. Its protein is CASSLRRGGEETQYF.

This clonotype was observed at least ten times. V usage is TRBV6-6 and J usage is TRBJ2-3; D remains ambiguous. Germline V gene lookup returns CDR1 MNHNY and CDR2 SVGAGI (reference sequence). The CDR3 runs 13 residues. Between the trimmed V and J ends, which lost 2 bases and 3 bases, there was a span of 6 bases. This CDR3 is CASSYEGTDTQYF. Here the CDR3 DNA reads TGTGCCAGCAGTTACGAAGGGACAGATACGCAGTATTTT.

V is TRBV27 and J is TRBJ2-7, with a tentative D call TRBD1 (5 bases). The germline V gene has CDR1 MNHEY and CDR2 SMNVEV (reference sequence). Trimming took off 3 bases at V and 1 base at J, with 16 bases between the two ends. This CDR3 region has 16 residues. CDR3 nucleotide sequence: TGTGCCAGCAGTTTTGGCAAAGGGGATGGTTCCTACGAGCAGTACTTC. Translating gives CASSFGKGDGSYEQYF.

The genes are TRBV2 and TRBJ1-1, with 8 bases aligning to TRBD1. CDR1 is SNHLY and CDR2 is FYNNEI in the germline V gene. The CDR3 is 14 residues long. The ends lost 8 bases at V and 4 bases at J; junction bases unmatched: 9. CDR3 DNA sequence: TGTGCCAGCTCGATCGACAGGGGAAGCACTGAAGCTTTCTTT. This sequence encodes CASSIDRGSTEAFF.

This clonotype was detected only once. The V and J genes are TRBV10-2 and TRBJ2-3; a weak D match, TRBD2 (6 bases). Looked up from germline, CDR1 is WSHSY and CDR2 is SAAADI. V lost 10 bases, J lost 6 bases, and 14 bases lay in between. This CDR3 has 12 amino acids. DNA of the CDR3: TGCGCCACCCTGGGACTCCCGGATACGCAGTATTTT. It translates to CATLGLPDTQYF.

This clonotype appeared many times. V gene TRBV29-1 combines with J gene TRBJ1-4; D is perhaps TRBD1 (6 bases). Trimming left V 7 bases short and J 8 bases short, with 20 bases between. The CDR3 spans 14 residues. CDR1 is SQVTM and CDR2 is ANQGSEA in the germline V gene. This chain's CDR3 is CSAKQGSLGEKLFF. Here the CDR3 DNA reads TGCAGCGCGAAACAGGGATCCCTTGGAGAAAAACTGTTTTTT.